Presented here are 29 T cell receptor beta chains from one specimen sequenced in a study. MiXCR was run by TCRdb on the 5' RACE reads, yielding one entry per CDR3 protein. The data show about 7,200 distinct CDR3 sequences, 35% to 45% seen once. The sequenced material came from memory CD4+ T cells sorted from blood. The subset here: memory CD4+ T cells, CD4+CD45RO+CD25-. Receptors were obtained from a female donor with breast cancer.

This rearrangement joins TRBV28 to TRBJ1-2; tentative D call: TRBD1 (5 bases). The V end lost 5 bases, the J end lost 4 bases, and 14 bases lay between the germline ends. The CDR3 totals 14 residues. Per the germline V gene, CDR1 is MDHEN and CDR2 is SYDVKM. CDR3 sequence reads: CASSPRDLIYGYTF. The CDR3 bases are TGTGCCAGCAGTCCCCGGGACTTAATCTATGGCTACACCTTC.

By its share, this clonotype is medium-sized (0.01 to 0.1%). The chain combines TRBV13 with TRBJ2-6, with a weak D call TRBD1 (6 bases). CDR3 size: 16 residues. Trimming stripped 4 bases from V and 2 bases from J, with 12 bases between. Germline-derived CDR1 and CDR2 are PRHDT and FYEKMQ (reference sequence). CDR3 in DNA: TGTGCCAGCAGCTCGTCCCCAGGGGCTGGGGCCAACGTCCTGACTTTC. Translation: CASSSSPGAGANVLTF.

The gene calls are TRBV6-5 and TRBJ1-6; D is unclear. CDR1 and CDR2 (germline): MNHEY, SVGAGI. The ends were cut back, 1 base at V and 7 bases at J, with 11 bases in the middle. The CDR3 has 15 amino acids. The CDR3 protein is CASSYLGFGNSPLHF. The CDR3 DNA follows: TGTGCCAGCAGTTACTTGGGTTTTGGAAATTCACCCCTCCACTTT.

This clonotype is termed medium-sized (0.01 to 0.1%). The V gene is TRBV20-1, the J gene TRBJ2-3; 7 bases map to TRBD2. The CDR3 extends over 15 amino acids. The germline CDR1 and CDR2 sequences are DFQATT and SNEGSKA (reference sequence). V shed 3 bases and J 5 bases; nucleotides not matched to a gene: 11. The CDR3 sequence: CSASLAQRGGDTQYF. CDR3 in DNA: TGCAGTGCTAGTCTGGCCCAGCGGGGTGGAGATACGCAGTATTTT.

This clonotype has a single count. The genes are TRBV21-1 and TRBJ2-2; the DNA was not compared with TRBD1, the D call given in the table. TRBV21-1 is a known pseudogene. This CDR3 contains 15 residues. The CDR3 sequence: CASSKARGDPGELFF. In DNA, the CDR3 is TGTGCCAGCAGCAAAGCTAGGGGGGACCCCGGGGAGCTGTTTTTT.

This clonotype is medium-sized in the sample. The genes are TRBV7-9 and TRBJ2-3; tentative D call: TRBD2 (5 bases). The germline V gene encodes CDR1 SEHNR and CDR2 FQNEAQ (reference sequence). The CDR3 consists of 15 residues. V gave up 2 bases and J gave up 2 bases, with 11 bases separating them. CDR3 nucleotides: TGTGCCAGCAGCTTACGGGCAGGACTCACAGATACGCAGTATTTT. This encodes CASSLRAGLTDTQYF.

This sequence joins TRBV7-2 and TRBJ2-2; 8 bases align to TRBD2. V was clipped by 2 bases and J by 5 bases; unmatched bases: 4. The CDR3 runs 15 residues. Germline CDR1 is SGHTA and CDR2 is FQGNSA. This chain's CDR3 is CASSLSGGRTGELFF. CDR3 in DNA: TGTGCCAGCAGCTTATCGGGGGGGCGAACCGGGGAGCTGTTTTTT.

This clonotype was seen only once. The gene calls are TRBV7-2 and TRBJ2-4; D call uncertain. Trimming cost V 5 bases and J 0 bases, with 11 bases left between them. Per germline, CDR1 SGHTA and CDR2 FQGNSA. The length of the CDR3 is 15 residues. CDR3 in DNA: TGTGCCAGCAGCCGCCCTGATCTAGCCAAAAACATTCAGTACTTC. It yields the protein CASSRPDLAKNIQYF.

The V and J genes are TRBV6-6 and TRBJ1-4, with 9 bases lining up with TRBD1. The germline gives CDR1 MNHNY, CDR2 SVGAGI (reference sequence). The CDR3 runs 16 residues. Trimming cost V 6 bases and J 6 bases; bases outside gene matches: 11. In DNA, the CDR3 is TGTGCCAGCAGCCGTCTCCCGGGACAGGGAGATGAAAAACTGTTTTTT. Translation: CASSRLPGQGDEKLFF.

Here the CDR3 DNA reads TGTGCCACCAGCAAGACAGATCTAGCAAATCAGCCCCAGCATTTT. It yields the protein CATSKTDLANQPQHF. The chain links TRBV15 to TRBJ1-5; tentative D call: TRBD1 (5 bases). Trimming removed 4 bases at V and 4 bases at J, with 14 bases between. CDR1 is LNHNV and CDR2 is YYDKDF in the germline V gene (reference sequence). CDR3 length equals 15 residues.

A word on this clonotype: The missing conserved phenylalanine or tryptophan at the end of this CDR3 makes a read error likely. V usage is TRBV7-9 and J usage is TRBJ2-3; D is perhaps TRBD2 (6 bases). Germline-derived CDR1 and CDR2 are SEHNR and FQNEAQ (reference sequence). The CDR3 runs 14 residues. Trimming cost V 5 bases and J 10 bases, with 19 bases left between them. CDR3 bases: TGTGCCAGCAGCCTTTCGGGGGACTTCTACGCGCAGTATTAT. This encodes CASSLSGDFYAQYY.

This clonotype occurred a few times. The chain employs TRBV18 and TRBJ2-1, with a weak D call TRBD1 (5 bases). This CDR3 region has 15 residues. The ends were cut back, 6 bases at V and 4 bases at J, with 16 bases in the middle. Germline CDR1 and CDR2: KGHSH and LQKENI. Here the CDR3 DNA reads TGTGCCAGCTCCCCCCGACAGATACTATACAATGAGCAGTTCTTC. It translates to CASSPRQILYNEQFF. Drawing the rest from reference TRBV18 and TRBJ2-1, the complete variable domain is NAGVMQNPRHLVRRRGQEARLRCSPMKGHSHVYWYRQLPEEGLKFMVYLQKENIIDESGMPKERFSAEFPKEGPSILRIQQVVRGDSAAYFCASSPRQILYNEQFFGPGTRLTVL.

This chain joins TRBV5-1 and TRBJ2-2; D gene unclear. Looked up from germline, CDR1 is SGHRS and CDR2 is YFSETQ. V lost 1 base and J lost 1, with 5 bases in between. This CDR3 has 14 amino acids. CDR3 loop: CASSLLRNTGELFF. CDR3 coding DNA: TGCGCCAGCAGCTTGCTCAGGAACACCGGGGAGCTGTTTTTT.

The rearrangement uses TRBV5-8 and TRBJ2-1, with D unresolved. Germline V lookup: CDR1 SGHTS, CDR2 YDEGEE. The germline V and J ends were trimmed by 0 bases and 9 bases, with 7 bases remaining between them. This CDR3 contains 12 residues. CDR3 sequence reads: CASSLDRGEQFF. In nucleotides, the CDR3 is TGTGCCAGCAGCTTGGACCGCGGTGAGCAGTTCTTC.

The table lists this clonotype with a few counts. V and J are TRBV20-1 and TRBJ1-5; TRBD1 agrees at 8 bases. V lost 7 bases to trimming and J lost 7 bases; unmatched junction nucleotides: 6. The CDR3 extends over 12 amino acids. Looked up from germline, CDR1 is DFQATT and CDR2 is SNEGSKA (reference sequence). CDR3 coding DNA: TGCAGTGTCGACAGGGGCGGGCAGCCCCAGCATTTT. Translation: CSVDRGGQPQHF.

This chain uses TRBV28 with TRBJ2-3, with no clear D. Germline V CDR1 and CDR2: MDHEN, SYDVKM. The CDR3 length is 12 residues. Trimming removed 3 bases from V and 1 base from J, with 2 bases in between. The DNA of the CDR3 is TGTGCCAGCAGTTTGGGCACAGATACGCAGTATTTT. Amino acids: CASSLGTDTQYF.

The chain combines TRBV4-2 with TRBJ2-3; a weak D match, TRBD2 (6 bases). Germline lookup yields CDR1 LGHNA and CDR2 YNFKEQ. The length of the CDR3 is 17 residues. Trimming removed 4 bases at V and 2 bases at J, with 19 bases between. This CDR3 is CASSLLLGSGNTDTQYF. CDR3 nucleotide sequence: TGTGCCAGCAGCCTCCTGTTGGGTAGCGGAAACACAGATACGCAGTATTTT.

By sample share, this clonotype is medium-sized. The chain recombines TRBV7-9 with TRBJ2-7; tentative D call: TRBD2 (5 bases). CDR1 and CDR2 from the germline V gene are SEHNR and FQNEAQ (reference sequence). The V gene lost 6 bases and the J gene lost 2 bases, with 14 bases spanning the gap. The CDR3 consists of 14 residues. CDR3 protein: CASSSIEGTYEQYF. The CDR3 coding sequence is TGTGCCAGCAGTTCCATTGAGGGTACCTACGAGCAGTACTTC.

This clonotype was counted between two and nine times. CDR3 in amino acids: CASSFNRGSGANVLTF. The CDR3 bases are TGCGCCAGCAGCTTCAACAGGGGATCTGGGGCCAACGTCCTGACTTTC. The chain is built from TRBV5-1 and TRBJ2-6; 7 bases are shared with TRBD1. The CDR3 consists of 16 residues. Germline CDR1 reads SGHRS; CDR2 reads YFSETQ. V gave up 2 bases and J gave up 1 base; unmatched junction bases: 3.

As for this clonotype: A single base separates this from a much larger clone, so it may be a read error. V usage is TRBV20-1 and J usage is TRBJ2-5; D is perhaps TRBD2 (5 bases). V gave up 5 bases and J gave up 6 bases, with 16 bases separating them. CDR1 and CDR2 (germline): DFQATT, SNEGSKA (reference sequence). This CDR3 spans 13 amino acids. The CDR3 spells CSAPLLRGKTQYF. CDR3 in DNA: TGCAGTGCTCCTCTGCTCCGAGGGAAGACCCAGTACTTC.

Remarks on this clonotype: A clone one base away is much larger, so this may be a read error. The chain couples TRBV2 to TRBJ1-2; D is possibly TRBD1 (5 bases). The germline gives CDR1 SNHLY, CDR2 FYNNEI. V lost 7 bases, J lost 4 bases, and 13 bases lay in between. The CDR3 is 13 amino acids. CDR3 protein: CASNEEQVYGYTF. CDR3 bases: TGTGCCAGCAATGAGGAACAGGTCTATGGCTACACCTTC.

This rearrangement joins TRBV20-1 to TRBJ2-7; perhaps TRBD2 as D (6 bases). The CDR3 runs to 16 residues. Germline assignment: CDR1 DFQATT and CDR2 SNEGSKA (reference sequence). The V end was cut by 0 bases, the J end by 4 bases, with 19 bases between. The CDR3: CSARDGGNPLTYEQYF. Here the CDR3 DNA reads TGCAGTGCTAGAGATGGGGGGAACCCTCTCACGTACGAGCAGTACTTC.

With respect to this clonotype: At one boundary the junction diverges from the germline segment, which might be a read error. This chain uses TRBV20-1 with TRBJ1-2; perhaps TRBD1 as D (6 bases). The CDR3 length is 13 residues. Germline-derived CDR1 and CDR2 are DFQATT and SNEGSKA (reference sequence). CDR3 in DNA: TGTAGTGCGTGGACAGATACTAACTATGACTACACCTTC. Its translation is CSAWTDTNYDYTF.

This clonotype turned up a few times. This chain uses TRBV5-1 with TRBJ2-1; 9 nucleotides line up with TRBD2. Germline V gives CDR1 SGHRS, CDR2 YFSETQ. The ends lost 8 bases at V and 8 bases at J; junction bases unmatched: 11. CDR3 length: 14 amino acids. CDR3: CASRQAGGIYEQFF. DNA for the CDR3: TGCGCCAGTCGCCAAGCGGGAGGTATTTATGAGCAGTTCTTC.

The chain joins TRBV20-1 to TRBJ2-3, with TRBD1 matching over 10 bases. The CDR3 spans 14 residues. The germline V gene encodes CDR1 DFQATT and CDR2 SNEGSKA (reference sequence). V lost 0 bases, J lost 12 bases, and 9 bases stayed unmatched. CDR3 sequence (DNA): TGCAGTGCTAGAGAGGGTGGGACAGGGGATTATCAGTATTTT. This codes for CSAREGGTGDYQYF.

The CDR3 sequence is CATDSRGRERMTEAFF. The CDR3 coding sequence is TGTGCCACCGATAGTCGGGGCAGGGAAAGGATGACTGAAGCTTTCTTT. The genes are TRBV19 and TRBJ1-1; a weak D match, TRBD1 (5 bases). V lost 10 bases, J lost 5 bases, and 26 bases lay in between. This CDR3 has 16 residues. The V gene's germline CDR1 is LNHDA and CDR2 SQIVND (reference sequence).

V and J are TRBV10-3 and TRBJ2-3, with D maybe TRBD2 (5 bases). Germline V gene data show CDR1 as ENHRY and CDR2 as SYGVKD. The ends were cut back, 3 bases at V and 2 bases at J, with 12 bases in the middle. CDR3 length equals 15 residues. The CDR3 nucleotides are TGTGCCATCAGTGATCTGCGGGCCTCCACAGATACGCAGTATTTT. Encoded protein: CAISDLRASTDTQYF.

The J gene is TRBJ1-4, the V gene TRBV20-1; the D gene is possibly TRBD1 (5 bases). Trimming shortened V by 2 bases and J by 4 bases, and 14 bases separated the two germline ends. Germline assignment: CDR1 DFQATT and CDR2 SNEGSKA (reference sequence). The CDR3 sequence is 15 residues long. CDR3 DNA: TGCAGTGCTAGAAAGACCCAGGGTGGTAATGAAAAACTGTTTTTT. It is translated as CSARKTQGGNEKLFF.

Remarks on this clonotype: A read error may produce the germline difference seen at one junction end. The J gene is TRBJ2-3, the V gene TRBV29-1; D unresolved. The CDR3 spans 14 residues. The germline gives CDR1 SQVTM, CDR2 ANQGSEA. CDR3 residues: CSVRSSVSTNTQYF. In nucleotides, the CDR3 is TGCAGCGTCCGCTCCAGTGTTAGCACAAATACGCAGTATTTT.